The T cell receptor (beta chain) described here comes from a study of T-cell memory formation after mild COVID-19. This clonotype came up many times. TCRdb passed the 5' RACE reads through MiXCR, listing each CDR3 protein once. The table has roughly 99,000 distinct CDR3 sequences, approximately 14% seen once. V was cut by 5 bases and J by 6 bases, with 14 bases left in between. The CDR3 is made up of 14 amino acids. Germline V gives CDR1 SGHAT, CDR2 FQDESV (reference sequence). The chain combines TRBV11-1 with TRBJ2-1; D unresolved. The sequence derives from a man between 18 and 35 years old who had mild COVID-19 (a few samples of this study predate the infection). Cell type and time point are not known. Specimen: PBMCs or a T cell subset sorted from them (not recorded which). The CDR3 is CASSPGSNRNEQFF. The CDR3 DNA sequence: TGTGCCAGCAGCCCCGGGTCGAACCGCAATGAGCAGTTCTTC.